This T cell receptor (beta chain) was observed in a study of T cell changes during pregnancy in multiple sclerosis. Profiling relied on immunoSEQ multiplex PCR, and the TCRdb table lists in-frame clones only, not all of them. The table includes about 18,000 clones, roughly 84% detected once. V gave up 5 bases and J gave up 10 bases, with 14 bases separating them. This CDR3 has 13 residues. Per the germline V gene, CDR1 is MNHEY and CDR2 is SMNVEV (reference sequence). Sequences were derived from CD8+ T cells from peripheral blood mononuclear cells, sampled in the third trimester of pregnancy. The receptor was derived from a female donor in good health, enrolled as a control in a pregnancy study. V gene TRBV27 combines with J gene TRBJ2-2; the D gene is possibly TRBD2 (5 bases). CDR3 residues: CASSPQLREELFF. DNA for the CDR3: TGTGCCAGCAGTCCCCAGCTTCGGGAGGAGCTGTTTTTT.